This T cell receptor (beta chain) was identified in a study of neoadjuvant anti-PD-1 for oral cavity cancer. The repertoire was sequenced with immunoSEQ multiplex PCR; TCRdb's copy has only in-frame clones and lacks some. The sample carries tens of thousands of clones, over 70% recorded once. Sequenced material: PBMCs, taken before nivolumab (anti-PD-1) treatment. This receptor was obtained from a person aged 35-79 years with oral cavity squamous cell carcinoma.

CDR3 bases: TGCAGCGTGGAGCCAGCAGCGGGAGGCACAGATACGCAGTATTTT. Translating gives CSVEPAAGGTDTQYF. The rearrangement uses TRBV29-1 and TRBJ2-3, with TRBD2 identical over 8 bases. The germline gives CDR1 SQVTM, CDR2 ANQGSEA. V was clipped by 6 bases and J by 1 base; unmatched bases: 9. This CDR3 comprises 15 residues.